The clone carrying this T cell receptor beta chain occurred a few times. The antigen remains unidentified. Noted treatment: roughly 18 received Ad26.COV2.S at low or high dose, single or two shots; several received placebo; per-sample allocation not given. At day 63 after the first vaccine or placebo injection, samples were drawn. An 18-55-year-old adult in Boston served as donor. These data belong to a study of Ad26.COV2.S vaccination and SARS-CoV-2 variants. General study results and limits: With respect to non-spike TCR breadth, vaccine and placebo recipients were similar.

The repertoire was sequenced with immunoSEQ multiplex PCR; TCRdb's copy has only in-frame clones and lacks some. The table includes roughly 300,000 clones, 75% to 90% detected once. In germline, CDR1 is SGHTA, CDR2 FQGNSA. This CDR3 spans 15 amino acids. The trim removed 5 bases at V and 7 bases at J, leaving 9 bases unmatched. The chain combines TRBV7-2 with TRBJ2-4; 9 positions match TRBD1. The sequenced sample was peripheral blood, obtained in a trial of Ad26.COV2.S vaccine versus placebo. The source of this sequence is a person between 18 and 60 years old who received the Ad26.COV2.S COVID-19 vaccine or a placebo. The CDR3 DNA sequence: TGTGCCAGCAGCACAGGGACAGGGAAGGGGAACATTCAGTACTTC. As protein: CASSTGTGKGNIQYF.